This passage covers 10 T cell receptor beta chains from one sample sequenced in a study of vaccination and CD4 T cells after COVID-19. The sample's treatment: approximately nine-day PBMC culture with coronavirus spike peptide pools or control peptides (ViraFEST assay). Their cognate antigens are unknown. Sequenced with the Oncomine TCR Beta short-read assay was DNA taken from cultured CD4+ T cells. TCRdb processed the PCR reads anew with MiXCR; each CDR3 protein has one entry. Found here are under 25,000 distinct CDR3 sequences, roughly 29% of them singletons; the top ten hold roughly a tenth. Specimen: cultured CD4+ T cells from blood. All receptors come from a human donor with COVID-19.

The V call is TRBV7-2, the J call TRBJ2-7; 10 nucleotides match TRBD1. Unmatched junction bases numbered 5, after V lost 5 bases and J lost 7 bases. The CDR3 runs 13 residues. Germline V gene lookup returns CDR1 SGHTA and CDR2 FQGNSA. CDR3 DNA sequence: TGTGCCAGCAGCCGCGACAGGGGGCGAGAGCAGTACTTC. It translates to CASSRDRGREQYF.

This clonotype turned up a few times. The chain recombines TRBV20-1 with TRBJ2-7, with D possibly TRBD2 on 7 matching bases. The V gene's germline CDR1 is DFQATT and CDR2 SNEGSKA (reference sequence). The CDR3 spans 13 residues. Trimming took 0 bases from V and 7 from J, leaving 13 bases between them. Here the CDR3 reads CSARDRGAREQYF. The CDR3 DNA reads TGCAGTGCTAGAGATCGGGGGGCTAGGGAGCAGTACTTC.

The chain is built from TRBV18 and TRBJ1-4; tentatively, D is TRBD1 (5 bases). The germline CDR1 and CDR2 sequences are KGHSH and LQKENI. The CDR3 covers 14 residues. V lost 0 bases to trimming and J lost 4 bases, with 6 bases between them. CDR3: CASSPPTVNEKLFF. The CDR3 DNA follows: TGTGCCAGCTCACCACCGACAGTTAATGAAAAACTGTTTTTT. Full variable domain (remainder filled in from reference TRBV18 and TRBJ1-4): NAGVMQNPRHLVRRRGQEARLRCSPMKGHSHVYWYRQLPEEGLKFMVYLQKENIIDESGMPKERFSAEFPKEGPSILRIQQVVRGDSAAYFCASSPPTVNEKLFFGSGTQLSVL.

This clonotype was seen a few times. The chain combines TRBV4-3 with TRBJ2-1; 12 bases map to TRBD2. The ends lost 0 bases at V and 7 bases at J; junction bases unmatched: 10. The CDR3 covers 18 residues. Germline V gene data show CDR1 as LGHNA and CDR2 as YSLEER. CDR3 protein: CASSQDGGLAGGRNEQFF. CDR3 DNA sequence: TGCGCCAGCAGCCAAGATGGGGGCCTAGCGGGGGGGCGGAATGAGCAGTTCTTC.

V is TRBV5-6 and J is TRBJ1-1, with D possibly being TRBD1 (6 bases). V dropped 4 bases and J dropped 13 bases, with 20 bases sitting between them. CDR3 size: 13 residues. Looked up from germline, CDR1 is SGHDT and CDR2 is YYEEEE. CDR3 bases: TGTGCCAGCAGCGATCCAGGGGCCTCTAGGAGTTTCTTT. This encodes CASSDPGASRSFF.

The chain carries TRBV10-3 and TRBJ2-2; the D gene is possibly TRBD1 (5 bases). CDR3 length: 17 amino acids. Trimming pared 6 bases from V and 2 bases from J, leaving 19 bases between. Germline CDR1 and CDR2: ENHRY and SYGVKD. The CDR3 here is CAIRDQDTPSNTGELFF. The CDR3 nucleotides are TGTGCCATCAGGGACCAGGACACACCCTCTAACACCGGGGAGCTGTTTTTT.

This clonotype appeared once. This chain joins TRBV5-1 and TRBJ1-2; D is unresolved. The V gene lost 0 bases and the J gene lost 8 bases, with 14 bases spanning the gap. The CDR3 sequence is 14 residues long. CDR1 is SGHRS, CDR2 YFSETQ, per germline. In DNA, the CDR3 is TGCGCCAGCAGCTTGGTCCCGGGAGATAAGGGCTACACCTTC. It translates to CASSLVPGDKGYTF.

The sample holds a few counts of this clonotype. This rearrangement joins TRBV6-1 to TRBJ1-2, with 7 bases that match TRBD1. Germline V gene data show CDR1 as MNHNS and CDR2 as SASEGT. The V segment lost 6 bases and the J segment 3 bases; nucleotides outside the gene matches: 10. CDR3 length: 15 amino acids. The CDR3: CASSPRQGSDYGYTF. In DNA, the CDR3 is TGTGCCAGCAGCCCCCGACAGGGTTCGGACTATGGCTACACCTTC.

CDR3 DNA sequence: TGCGCCAGCAGTGAGAGTCAGGGAAGCGGAGGCTACACCTTC. It yields the protein CASSESQGSGGYTF. This chain connects TRBV10-2 to TRBJ1-2; perhaps TRBD1 as D (5 bases). Between the trimmed V and J ends, which lost 2 bases and 8 bases, there was a span of 15 bases. In germline, CDR1 is WSHSY, CDR2 SAAADI. The CDR3 has 14 amino acids.

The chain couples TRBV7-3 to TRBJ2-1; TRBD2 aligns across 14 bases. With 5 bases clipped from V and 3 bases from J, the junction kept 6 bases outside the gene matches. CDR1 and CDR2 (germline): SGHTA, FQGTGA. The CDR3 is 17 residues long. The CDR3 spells CASSPRTSGGFYNEQFF. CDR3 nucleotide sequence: TGTGCCAGCAGCCCCCGGACTAGCGGGGGGTTCTACAATGAGCAGTTCTTC.